These 13 T cell receptor beta chains were sequenced from one sample in a study of blood T cell repertoires in COVID-19. Assay used: immunoSEQ multiplex PCR; TCRdb lists only in-frame clones, some missing. Found here are around 270,000 clones, approximately 86% of them singletons; the top ten hold just under 2%. The sample comprised peripheral blood. The receptor source for this set is a man aged 25 to 45 with active or convalescent COVID-19.

V usage is TRBV5-8 and J usage is TRBJ1-6; weak D call: TRBD1 (5 bases). Between the trimmed V and J ends, which lost 7 bases and 9 bases, there was a span of 20 bases. Germline V gene data show CDR1 as SGHTS and CDR2 as YDEGEE. The CDR3 is 15 residues long. The CDR3 nucleotides are TGTGCCAGCTCTGGCCCCCCCAGGGCGATTTCACCCCTCCACTTT. Translated: CASSGPPRAISPLHF.

The chain uses TRBV4-3 and TRBJ1-2; possible D gene TRBD1, 6 bases. Looked up from germline, CDR1 is LGHNA and CDR2 is YSLEER. V gave up 1 base and J gave up 8 bases, with 14 bases separating them. The CDR3 length is 14 residues. The CDR3 sequence: CASSQVSSGVGYTF. The CDR3 DNA follows: TGCGCCAGCAGCCAAGTATCGTCAGGGGTCGGCTACACCTTC.

This clone was detected only a few times. The chain combines TRBV3-1 (or the pseudogene TRBV3-2) with TRBJ1-2; TRBD1 might be the D (5 bases). The germline V gene has CDR1 LGHDT and CDR2 YNNKEL (reference sequence). Trimming pared 1 base from V and 0 bases from J, leaving 12 bases between. The CDR3 has 16 residues. This chain's CDR3 is CASSQGGRVSNYGYTF. CDR3 bases: TGTGCCAGCAGCCAAGGGGGCAGGGTTTCTAACTATGGCTACACCTTC.

The chain combines TRBV16 with TRBJ2-5, with TRBD2 as a possible D gene (5 bases). Trimming left V 0 bases short and J 2 bases short, with 10 bases between. CDR1 and CDR2 from the germline V gene are KGHSY and FQNENV. The CDR3 covers 15 residues. CDR3 coding DNA: TGTGCCAGCAGCCAATCTCAGGCGGGTCAAGAGACCCAGTACTTC. It specifies CASSQSQAGQETQYF.

The chain recombines TRBV21-1 with TRBJ2-5; the table's D call, TRBD1, has no DNA check behind it. TRBV21-1 is a pseudogene. The CDR3 sequence is 16 residues long. For the CDR3, the DNA is TGTGCCAGCAGCAACCAAATCGACAGGGCTGATGAGACCCAGTACTTC. It encodes CASSNQIDRADETQYF.

The chain carries TRBV4-3 and TRBJ2-7, with 11 bases aligning to TRBD2. V was clipped by 4 bases and J by 4 bases; unmatched bases: 6. Germline lookup yields CDR1 LGHNA and CDR2 YSLEER. The CDR3 runs 15 residues. The CDR3 sequence: CASSLTLAGEYEQYF. The CDR3 DNA reads as TGCGCCAGCAGCCTCACACTAGCGGGGGAATACGAGCAGTACTTC.

This rearrangement joins TRBV9 to TRBJ1-1; 8 bases are shared with TRBD1. Germline assignment: CDR1 SGDLS and CDR2 YYNGEE. The CDR3 runs 15 residues. V dropped 3 bases and J dropped 3; count of bases not matched to a gene: 7. Written as DNA, the CDR3 is TGTGCCAGCAGCGAAGCAGGGGGCGCGGACACTGAAGCTTTCTTT. Its protein is CASSEAGGADTEAFF.

The chain uses TRBV3-1 (or the pseudogene TRBV3-2) and TRBJ1-4; 7 bases are shared with TRBD1. The V gene end was trimmed by 7 bases and the J gene end by 6 bases; junction bases not matched to a gene: 14. CDR1 LGHDT and CDR2 YNNKEL come from the germline V gene (reference sequence). This CDR3 region has 16 residues. CDR3 DNA: TGTGCCAGCACCCATCCAACCGGGACAGCCCATGAAAAACTGTTTTTT. Translating it yields CASTHPTGTAHEKLFF.

The chain couples TRBV9 to TRBJ1-4; possible D gene TRBD1, 5 bases. CDR1 SGDLS and CDR2 YYNGEE come from the germline V gene. The CDR3 contains 15 residues. The V end was cut by 0 bases, the J end by 4 bases, with 10 bases between. The CDR3 here is CASSVDEGVNEKLFF. CDR3 in DNA: TGTGCCAGCAGCGTAGATGAAGGGGTTAATGAAAAACTGTTTTTT.

The gene calls are TRBV7-9 and TRBJ2-2; 7 positions match TRBD1. After removal of 5 bases from V and 6 bases from J, the junction contained 9 bases not matched to a gene. The V gene's germline CDR1 is SEHNR and CDR2 FQNEAQ (reference sequence). The length of the CDR3 is 15 residues. The CDR3: CASSPWTGRAGELFF. In DNA, the CDR3 is TGTGCCAGCAGCCCTTGGACAGGCCGGGCCGGGGAGCTGTTTTTT.

The rearrangement uses TRBV15 and TRBJ1-5; no clear D gene. V was shortened by 5 bases and J by 0 bases, with 14 bases between the two germline ends. The CDR3 totals 16 residues. Germline CDR1 reads LNHNV; CDR2 reads YYDKDF (reference sequence). This chain's CDR3 is CATSGKGGYSNQPQHF. In nucleotides, the CDR3 is TGTGCCACCAGCGGAAAGGGAGGATATAGCAATCAGCCCCAGCATTTT.

The chain combines TRBV7-8 with TRBJ1-1, with D perhaps matching TRBD1 (5 bases). V lost 5 bases and J lost 1, with 14 bases in between. Germline CDR1 is SGHVS and CDR2 is FQNEAQ. CDR3 length equals 15 residues. CDR3 region: CASSARTRANTEAFF. CDR3 nucleotide sequence: TGTGCCAGCAGCGCCCGGACAAGGGCGAACACTGAAGCTTTCTTT.

The chain couples TRBV5-1 to TRBJ1-1; 7 bases are shared with TRBD1. V dropped 5 bases and J dropped 1; count of bases not matched to a gene: 5. This CDR3 contains 14 residues. The germline gives CDR1 SGHRS, CDR2 YFSETQ. CDR3 sequence reads: CASRRDRENTEAFF. The DNA of the CDR3 is TGCGCCAGCAGAAGGGACAGAGAGAACACTGAAGCTTTCTTT.